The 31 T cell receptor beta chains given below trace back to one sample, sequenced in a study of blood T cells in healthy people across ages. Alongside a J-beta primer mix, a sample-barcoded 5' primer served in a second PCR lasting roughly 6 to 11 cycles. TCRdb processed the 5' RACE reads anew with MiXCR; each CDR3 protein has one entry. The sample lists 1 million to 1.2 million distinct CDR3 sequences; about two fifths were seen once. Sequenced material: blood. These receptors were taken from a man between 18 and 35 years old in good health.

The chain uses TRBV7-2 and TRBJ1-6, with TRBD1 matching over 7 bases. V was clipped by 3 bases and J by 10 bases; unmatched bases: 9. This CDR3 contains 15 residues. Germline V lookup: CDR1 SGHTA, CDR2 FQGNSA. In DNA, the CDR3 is TGTGCCAGCAGCTTTAGTGGGGACAGCGACTCACCCCTCCACTTT. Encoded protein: CASSFSGDSDSPLHF. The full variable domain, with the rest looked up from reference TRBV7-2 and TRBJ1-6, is GAGVSQSPSNKVTEKGKDVELRCDPISGHTALYWYRQSLGQGLEFLIYFQGNSAPDKSGLPSDRFSAERTGGSVSTLTIQRTQQEDSAVYLCASSFSGDSDSPLHFGNGTRLTVT.

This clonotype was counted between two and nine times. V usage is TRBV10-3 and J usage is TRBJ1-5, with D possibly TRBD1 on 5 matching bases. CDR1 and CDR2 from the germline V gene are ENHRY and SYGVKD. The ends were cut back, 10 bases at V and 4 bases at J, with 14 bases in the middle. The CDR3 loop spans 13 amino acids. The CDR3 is CATTATANQPQHF. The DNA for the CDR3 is TGTGCCACCACCGCGACAGCAAATCAGCCCCAGCATTTT.

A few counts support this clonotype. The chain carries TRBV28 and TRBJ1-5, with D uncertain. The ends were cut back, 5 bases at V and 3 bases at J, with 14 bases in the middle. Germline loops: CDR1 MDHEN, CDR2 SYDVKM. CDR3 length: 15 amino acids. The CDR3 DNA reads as TGTGCCAGCAGTACTCCCCAAGGGTCCAATCAGCCCCAGCATTTT. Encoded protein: CASSTPQGSNQPQHF. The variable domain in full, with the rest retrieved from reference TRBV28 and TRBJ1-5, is DVKVTQSSRYLVKRTGEKVFLECVQDMDHENMFWYRQDPGLGLRLIYFSYDVKMKEKGDIPEGYSVSREKKERFSLILESASTNQTSMYLCASSTPQGSNQPQHFGDGTRLSIL.

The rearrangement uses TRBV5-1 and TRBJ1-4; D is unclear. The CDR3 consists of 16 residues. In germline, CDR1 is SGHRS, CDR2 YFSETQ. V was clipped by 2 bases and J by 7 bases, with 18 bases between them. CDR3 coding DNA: TGCGCCAGCAGCTTAGAGAGTAACGCATATCGTGAAAAACTGTTTTTT. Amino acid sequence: CASSLESNAYREKLFF.

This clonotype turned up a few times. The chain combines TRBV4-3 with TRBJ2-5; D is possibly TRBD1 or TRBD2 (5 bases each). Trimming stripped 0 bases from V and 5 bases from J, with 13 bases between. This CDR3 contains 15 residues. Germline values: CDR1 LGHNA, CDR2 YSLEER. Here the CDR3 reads CASSQDLGESETQYF. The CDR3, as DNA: TGCGCCAGCAGCCAAGATCTAGGGGAGTCGGAGACCCAGTACTTC.

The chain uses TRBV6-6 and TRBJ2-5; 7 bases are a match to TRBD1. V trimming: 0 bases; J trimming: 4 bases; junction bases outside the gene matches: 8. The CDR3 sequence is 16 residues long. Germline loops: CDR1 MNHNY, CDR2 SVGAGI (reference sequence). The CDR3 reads CASSYSTGTVGETQYF. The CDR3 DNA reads TGTGCCAGCAGTTACTCGACCGGGACAGTCGGAGAGACCCAGTACTTC.

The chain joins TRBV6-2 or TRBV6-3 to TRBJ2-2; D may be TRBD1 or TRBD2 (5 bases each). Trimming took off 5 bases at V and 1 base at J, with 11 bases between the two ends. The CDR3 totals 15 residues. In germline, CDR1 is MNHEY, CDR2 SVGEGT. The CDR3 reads CASSALRGNTGELFF. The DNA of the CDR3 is TGTGCCAGCAGTGCGCTGAGGGGGAACACCGGGGAGCTGTTTTTT.

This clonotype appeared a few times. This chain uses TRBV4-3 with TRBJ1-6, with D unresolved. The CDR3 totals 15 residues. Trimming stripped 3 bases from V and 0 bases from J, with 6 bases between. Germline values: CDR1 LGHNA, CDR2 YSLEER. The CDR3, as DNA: TGCGCCAGCAGCCACGGAAGCTCCTATAATTCACCCCTCCACTTT. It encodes CASSHGSSYNSPLHF.

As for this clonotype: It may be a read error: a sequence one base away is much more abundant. The CDR3 region is CVSSLDGGYTF. The CDR3 DNA follows: TGTGTCAGCAGCTTAGACGGAGGCTACACCTTC. The gene calls are TRBV7-2 and TRBJ1-2; D remains ambiguous. Germline lookup yields CDR1 SGHTA and CDR2 FQGNSA. The CDR3 covers 11 residues.

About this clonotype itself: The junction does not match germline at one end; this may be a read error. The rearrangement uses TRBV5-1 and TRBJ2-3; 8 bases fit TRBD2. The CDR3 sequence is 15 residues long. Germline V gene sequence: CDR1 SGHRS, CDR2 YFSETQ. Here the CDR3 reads CASSWGLVKGDTPYF. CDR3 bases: TGCGCCAGCAGCTGGGGACTAGTGAAGGGAGATACGCCGTATTTT.

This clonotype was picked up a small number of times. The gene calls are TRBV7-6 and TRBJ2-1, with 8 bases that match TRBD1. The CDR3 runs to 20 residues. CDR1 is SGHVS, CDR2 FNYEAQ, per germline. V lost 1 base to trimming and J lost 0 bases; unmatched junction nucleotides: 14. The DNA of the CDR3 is TGTGCCAGCAGCTTAGTGGTACAGGGGGTCCTAGAAGACTCCTACAATGAGCAGTTCTTC. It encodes CASSLVVQGVLEDSYNEQFF.

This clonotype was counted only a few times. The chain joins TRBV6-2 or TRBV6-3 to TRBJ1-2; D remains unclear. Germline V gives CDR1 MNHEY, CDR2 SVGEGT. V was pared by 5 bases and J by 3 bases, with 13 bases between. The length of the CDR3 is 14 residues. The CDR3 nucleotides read TGTGCCAGCAGTCATGCGGGAAGGGACTATGGCTACACCTTC. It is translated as CASSHAGRDYGYTF.

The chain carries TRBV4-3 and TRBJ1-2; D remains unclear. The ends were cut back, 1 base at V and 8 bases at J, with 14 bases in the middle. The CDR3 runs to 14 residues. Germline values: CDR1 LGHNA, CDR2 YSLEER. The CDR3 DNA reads TGCGCCAGCAGCCAAGGTCGGCCTATGACAGGCTACACCTTC. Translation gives CASSQGRPMTGYTF.

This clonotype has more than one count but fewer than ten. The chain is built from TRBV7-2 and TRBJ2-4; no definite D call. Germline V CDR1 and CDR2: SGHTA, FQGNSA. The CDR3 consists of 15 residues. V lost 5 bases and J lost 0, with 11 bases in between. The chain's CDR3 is CASSETALAKNIQYF. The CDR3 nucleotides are TGTGCCAGCAGCGAGACGGCCCTAGCCAAAAACATTCAGTACTTC.

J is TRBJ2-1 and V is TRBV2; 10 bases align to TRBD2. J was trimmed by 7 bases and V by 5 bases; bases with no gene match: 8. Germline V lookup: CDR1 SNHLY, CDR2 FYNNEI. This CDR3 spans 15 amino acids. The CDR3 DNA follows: TGTGCCAGCAGTAATAGCGGGGGGTCCGGAAATGAGCAGTTCTTC. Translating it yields CASSNSGGSGNEQFF.

CDR3: CSAIRGGVNTEAFF. The DNA for the CDR3 is TGCAGTGCTATCCGAGGAGGTGTGAACACTGAAGCTTTCTTT. The V gene is TRBV20-1, the J gene TRBJ1-1; no firm D call. Germline assignment: CDR1 DFQATT and CDR2 SNEGSKA (reference sequence). The CDR3 totals 14 residues. Deletions cut 4 bases from V and 0 bases from J, with 12 bases between.

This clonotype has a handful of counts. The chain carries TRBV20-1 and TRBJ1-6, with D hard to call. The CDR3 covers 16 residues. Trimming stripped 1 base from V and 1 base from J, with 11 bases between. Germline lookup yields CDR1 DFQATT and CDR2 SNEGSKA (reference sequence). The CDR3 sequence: CSARGVGVSYNSPLHF. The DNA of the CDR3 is TGCAGTGCTAGAGGTGTCGGTGTTTCCTATAATTCACCCCTCCACTTT.

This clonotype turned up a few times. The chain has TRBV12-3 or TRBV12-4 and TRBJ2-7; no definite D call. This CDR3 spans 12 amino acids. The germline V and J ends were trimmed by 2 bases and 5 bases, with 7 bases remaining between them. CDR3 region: CASSLQPHEQYF. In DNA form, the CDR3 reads TGTGCCAGCAGTTTACAGCCCCACGAGCAGTACTTC.

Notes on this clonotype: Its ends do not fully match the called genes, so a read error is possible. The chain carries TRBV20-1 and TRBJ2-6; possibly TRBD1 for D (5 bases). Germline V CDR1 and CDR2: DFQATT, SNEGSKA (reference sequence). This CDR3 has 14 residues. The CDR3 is CSALQEAGANVLTF. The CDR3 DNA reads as TGCAGTGCTCTGCAGGAAGCTGGGGCCAACGTCCTAACTTTC.

The CDR3 protein is CASSLGLAGAEDTQYF. The CDR3 DNA reads TGTGCCAGCAGTCTAGGGCTAGCGGGGGCTGAAGATACGCAGTATTTT. The chain recombines TRBV7-3 with TRBJ2-3; 10 nucleotides align to TRBD2. Trimming took 6 bases from V and 5 from J; bases not matched to a gene: 11. The CDR3 spans 16 residues. CDR1 SGHTA and CDR2 FQGTGA come from the germline V gene.

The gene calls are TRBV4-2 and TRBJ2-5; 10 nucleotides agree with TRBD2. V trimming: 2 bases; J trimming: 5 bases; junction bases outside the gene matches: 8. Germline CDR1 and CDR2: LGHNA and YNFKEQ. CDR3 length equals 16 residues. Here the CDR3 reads CASSQMSSGGSETQYF. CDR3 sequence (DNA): TGTGCCAGCAGCCAAATGTCTAGCGGGGGTTCGGAGACCCAGTACTTC.

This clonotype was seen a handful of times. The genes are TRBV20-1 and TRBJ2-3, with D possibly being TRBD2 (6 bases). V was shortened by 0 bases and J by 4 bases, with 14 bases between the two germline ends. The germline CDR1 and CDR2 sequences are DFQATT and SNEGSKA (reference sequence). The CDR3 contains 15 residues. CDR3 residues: CSARDLAGTADTQYF. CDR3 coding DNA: TGCAGTGCTAGAGATCTGGCGGGGACCGCAGATACGCAGTATTTT.

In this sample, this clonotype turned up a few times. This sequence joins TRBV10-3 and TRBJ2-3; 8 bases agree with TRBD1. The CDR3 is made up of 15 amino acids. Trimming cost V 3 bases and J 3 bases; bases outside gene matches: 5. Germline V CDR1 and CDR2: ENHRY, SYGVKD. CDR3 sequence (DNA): TGTGCCATCAGTGACGGACAGGGCAGGACAGATACGCAGTATTTT. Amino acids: CAISDGQGRTDTQYF.

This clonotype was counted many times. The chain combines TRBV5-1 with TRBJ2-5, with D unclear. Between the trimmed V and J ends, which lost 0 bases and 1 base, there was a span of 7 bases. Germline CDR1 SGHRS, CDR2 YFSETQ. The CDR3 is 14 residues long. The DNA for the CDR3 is TGCGCCAGCAGCTTGGGAAAGGGCCAAGAGACCCAGTACTTC. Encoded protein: CASSLGKGQETQYF.

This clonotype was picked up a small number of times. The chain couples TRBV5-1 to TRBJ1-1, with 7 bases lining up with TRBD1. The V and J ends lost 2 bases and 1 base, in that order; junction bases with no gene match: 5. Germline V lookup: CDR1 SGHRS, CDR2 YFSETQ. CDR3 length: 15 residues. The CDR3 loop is CASSLRQGPNTEAFF. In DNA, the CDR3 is TGCGCCAGCAGCTTAAGACAGGGACCGAACACTGAAGCTTTCTTT.

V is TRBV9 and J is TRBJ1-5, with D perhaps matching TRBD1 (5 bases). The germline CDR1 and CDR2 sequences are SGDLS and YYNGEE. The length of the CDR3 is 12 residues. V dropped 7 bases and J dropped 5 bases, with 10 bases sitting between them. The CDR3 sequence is CASGGSDQPQHF. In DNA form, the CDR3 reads TGTGCCAGCGGGGGGTCGGATCAGCCCCAGCATTTT.

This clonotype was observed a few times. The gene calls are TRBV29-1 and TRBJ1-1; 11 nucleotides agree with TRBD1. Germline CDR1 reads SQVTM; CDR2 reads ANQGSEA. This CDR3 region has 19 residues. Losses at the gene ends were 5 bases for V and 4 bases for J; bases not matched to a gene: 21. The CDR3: CSVHTQTGQGAYWATEAFF. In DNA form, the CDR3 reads TGCAGCGTTCACACCCAAACAGGACAGGGGGCGTATTGGGCCACTGAAGCTTTCTTT.

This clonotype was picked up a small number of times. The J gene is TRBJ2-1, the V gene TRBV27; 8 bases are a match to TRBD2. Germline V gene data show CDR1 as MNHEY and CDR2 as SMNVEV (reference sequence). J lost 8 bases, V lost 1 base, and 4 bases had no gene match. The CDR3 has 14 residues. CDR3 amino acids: CASSLLGLGDEQFF. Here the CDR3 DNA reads TGTGCCAGCAGTTTATTGGGACTAGGCGATGAGCAGTTCTTC.

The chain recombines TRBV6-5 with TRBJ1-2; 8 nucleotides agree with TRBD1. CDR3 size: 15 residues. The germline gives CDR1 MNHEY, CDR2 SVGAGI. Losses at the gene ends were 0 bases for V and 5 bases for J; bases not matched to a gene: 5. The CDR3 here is CASSYSRQGTYGYTF. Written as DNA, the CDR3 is TGTGCCAGCAGTTACTCGAGACAGGGGACGTATGGCTACACCTTC.

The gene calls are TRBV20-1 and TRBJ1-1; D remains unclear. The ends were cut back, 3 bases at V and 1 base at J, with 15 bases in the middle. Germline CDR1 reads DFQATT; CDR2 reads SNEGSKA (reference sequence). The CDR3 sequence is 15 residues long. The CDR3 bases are TGCAGTGCTAGCGGTGCTGGAGGAACGAACACTGAAGCTTTCTTT. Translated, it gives CSASGAGGTNTEAFF.

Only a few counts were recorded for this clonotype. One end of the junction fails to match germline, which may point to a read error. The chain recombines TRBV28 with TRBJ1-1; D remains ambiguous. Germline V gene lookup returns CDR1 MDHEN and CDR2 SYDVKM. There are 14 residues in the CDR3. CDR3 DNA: TGTGCCAGCTGCCTCGTCGCGGGGAACGCTGAAGCTTTCTTT. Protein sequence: CASCLVAGNAEAFF. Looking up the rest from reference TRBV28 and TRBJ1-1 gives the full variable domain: DVKVTQSSRYLVKRTGEKVFLECVQDMDHENMFWYRQDPGLGLRLIYFSYDVKMKEKGDIPEGYSVSREKKERFSLILESASTNQTSMYLCASCLVAGNAEAFFGQGTRLTVV.